This TCR beta chain originates from a study of shared clonotypes between healthy human individuals. Trimming removed 3 bases from V and 5 bases from J, with 12 bases in between. The germline gives CDR1 SGDLS, CDR2 YYNGEE. The CDR3 is 14 residues long. Assay: immunoSEQ multiplex PCR; the TCRdb copy retains only in-frame clones and omits some. The sample includes roughly 110,000 clones, under 70% seen only once; the top ten take around 25%. The sequencing input was memory CD8+ T cells sorted from blood. Subset: CD45RO+ cells pooled with CCR7-negative TemRA cells. J is TRBJ1-5 and V is TRBV9; D unresolved. The sequence was collected from a woman in her thirties in good health. CDR3 in amino acids: CASSDGDGYQPQHF. The DNA of the CDR3 is TGTGCCAGCAGCGATGGAGACGGCTATCAGCCCCAGCATTTT.